This T cell receptor (beta chain) was identified during a study of early T cells in non-severe SARS-CoV-2 infection. Individual cDNA molecules carried attached unique molecular identifiers. TCRdb itself ran the 5' RACE reads through MiXCR, one entry per CDR3 protein. The data hold around 67,000 distinct CDR3 sequences, with around 10% observed a single time. This clonotype came up many times. The CDR3 has 20 amino acids. Germline CDR1 reads LNHDA; CDR2 reads SQIVND (reference sequence). Trimming took 9 bases from V and 0 from J; bases not matched to a gene: 19. The TCR was taken from an adult who was a healthcare worker with PCR-confirmed SARS-CoV-2 infection or an uninfected control (not recorded which). The gene calls are TRBV19 and TRBJ2-3; 12 bases agree with TRBD2. Material: whole blood. CDR3 sequence (DNA): TGTGCCAGCCCCACGGGGAGACTAGCGGGAGAGTCATCGAGCACAGATACGCAGTATTTT. Residues: CASPTGRLAGESSSTDTQYF.